These 27 T cell receptor beta chains share one sample of origin, sequenced in a study of blood T cell repertoires in COVID-19. Profiled with immunoSEQ multiplex PCR; TCRdb holds only in-frame clones, not every one. The profile shows about 150,000 clones, 88% of them singletons. The sequenced sample was PBMCs or T cells enriched from blood (not recorded which). The origin of the receptors is a woman aged 30 to 39 with acute COVID-19.

V and J are TRBV25-1 and TRBJ2-1; TRBD2 matches 8 bases. Germline V CDR1 and CDR2: MGHDK, SYGVNS. V lost 4 bases, J lost 1 base, and 3 bases stayed unmatched. This CDR3 has 15 residues. The CDR3 sequence: CASSATSGSYNEQFF. The DNA of the CDR3 is TGTGCCAGCAGTGCCACTAGCGGATCCTACAATGAGCAGTTCTTC.

The J gene is TRBJ1-6, the V gene TRBV10-1; D possibly corresponds to TRBD1 (5 bases). V gave up 7 bases and J gave up 3 bases, with 16 bases separating them. CDR3 length: 16 amino acids. The germline V gene encodes CDR1 WNHNN and CDR2 SYGVQD (reference sequence). In nucleotides, the CDR3 is TGCGCCAGCATCCTGACAGTCGAAGTCTATAATTCACCCCTCCACTTT. Translation: CASILTVEVYNSPLHF.

This chain joins TRBV14 and TRBJ1-1, with D maybe TRBD1 (5 bases). Trimming removed 3 bases at V and 5 bases at J, with 19 bases between. CDR1 is SGHDN and CDR2 is FVKESK in the germline V gene. The CDR3 spans 16 residues. CDR3 in DNA: TGTGCCAGCAGCCAGAAGTTGGGAAGGGGTGGGACTGAAGCTTTCTTT. This sequence encodes CASSQKLGRGGTEAFF.

This rearrangement joins TRBV29-1 to TRBJ2-3, with D uncertain. The CDR3 length is 12 residues. Germline CDR1 reads SQVTM; CDR2 reads ANQGSEA. The V gene lost 5 bases and the J gene lost 14 bases, with 20 bases spanning the gap. The CDR3 nucleotides are TGCAGCGTTTACGACCTCTCTAGGCTTATGTATTTT. Protein: CSVYDLSRLMYF.

This clone was seen more than once but under ten times. The chain links TRBV14 to TRBJ2-7; D is uncertain. Trimming stripped 4 bases from V and 2 bases from J, with 9 bases between. This CDR3 region has 13 residues. The germline V gene has CDR1 SGHDN and CDR2 FVKESK. CDR3 region: CASSLVLTYEQYF. The CDR3 DNA reads TGTGCCAGCAGCCTAGTATTAACCTACGAGCAGTACTTC.

The chain joins TRBV5-4 to TRBJ1-1, with D uncertain. Germline-derived CDR1 and CDR2 are SGHNT and YYREEE (reference sequence). V lost 1 base and J lost 7, with 14 bases in between. The CDR3 consists of 14 residues. This CDR3 is CASSLLSTLNEAFF. CDR3 sequence (DNA): TGTGCCAGCAGCTTGCTCTCAACCCTAAATGAAGCTTTCTTT.

This clone came up once. V is TRBV19 and J is TRBJ1-5; the match to TRBD1 covers 8 bases. V lost 8 bases and J lost 4; bases outside the gene matches: 7. This CDR3 has 14 amino acids. Germline CDR1 is LNHDA and CDR2 is SQIVND (reference sequence). CDR3 nucleotides: TGTGCCAGTCGACCAACAGGGGGGAATCAGCCCCAGCATTTT. It specifies CASRPTGGNQPQHF.

This clone has more than one count but fewer than ten. V gene TRBV4-3 combines with J gene TRBJ1-4; 10 bases map to TRBD1. V lost 3 bases, J lost 7 bases, and 8 bases stayed unmatched. The germline gives CDR1 LGHNA, CDR2 YSLEER. This CDR3 region has 16 residues. The CDR3 loop reads CASSHELGQGFEKLFF. In nucleotides, the CDR3 is TGCGCCAGCAGCCACGAGTTGGGACAGGGGTTTGAAAAACTGTTTTTT.

The J gene is TRBJ2-7, the V gene TRBV23-1; the match to TRBD1 covers 9 bases. TRBV23-1 is placed among ORFs of uncertain function. Trimming at V came to 0 bases and at J to 6 bases, leaving 6 bases not matched to a gene. The CDR3 totals 15 residues. The CDR3, as DNA: TGCGCCAGCAGTCAATCGGCGGGACAGGGAGGCGAGCAGTACTTC. It encodes CASSQSAGQGGEQYF.

The CDR3 is CASSLGQGVYNEQFF. The CDR3 nucleotides read TGTGCCAGCAGCTTAGGGCAGGGCGTCTACAATGAGCAGTTCTTC. The rearrangement uses TRBV7-2 and TRBJ2-1; the D gene is possibly TRBD1 (5 bases). CDR3 size: 15 residues. Germline V gene sequence: CDR1 SGHTA, CDR2 FQGNSA. Trimming pared 1 base from V and 3 bases from J, leaving 10 bases between.

This rearrangement joins TRBV27 to TRBJ1-2; 7 positions match TRBD1. This CDR3 is 14 amino acids long. The V gene end was trimmed by 4 bases and the J gene end by 2 bases; junction bases not matched to a gene: 4. Germline assignment: CDR1 MNHEY and CDR2 SMNVEV (reference sequence). The CDR3 sequence is CASSSWDSNYGYTF. CDR3 sequence (DNA): TGTGCCAGCAGTTCTTGGGACAGCAACTATGGCTACACCTTC.

The chain employs TRBV28 and TRBJ2-4; 7 bases agree with TRBD2. The CDR3 loop spans 14 amino acids. The germline V gene encodes CDR1 MDHEN and CDR2 SYDVKM. J lost 8 bases, V lost 1 base, and 5 bases had no gene match. The CDR3 nucleotides are TGTGCCAGCAGTTTATTGGGGGGGAATCACATTCAGTACTTC. This sequence encodes CASSLLGGNHIQYF.

The rearrangement links TRBV11-3 to TRBJ1-1; D unclear. V was cut by 0 bases and J by 9 bases, with 5 bases left in between. Germline V CDR1 and CDR2: SGHNT, YENEEA. The CDR3 is 11 amino acids. CDR3 nucleotides: TGTGCCAGCAGCTTAGAACACAAAGCTTTCTTT. Translation gives CASSLEHKAFF.

The gene calls are TRBV2 and TRBJ1-4, with a tentative D call TRBD1 (6 bases). The CDR3 has 13 residues. Trimming took off 8 bases at V and 7 bases at J, with 14 bases between the two ends. The V gene's germline CDR1 is SNHLY and CDR2 FYNNEI. CDR3 DNA: TGTGCCAGCCATAGGGAGGGGGGTGAAAAACTGTTTTTT. Protein: CASHREGGEKLFF.

The chain couples TRBV6-1 to TRBJ1-1; the match to TRBD1 covers 9 bases. The junction had 10 bases not matched to a gene; V was cut back by 2 bases and J by 3 bases. CDR1 MNHNS and CDR2 SASEGT come from the germline V gene. The CDR3 covers 17 residues. The CDR3 is CASSETGTGWGDTEAFF. CDR3 DNA sequence: TGTGCCAGCAGTGAAACGGGGACAGGGTGGGGCGACACTGAAGCTTTCTTT.

The CDR3 sequence: CASSRGQASYEQYF. CDR3 sequence (DNA): TGTGCCAGCAGCAGAGGACAGGCGTCCTACGAGCAGTACTTC. This chain uses TRBV5-6 with TRBJ2-7; 7 bases map to TRBD1. The CDR3 has 14 residues. Germline CDR1 SGHDT, CDR2 YYEEEE. V shed 4 bases, J shed 1 base, and the junction held 5 bases outside the gene matches. Full variable domain (outside the CDR3, taken from reference TRBV5-6 and TRBJ2-7): DAGVTQSPTHLIKTRGQQVTLRCSPKSGHDTVSWYQQALGQGPQFIFQYYEEEERQRGNFPDRFSGHQFPNYSSELNVNALLLGDSALYLCASSRGQASYEQYFGPGTRLTVT.

The chain couples TRBV28 to TRBJ1-2; the D gene is possibly TRBD1 (6 bases). Germline assignment: CDR1 MDHEN and CDR2 SYDVKM. The V and J ends lost 2 bases and 4 bases respectively, with 11 bases between them. The CDR3 runs to 14 residues. CDR3 residues: CASSLGRGTYGYTF. In DNA form, the CDR3 reads TGTGCCAGCAGTTTAGGGAGGGGGACCTATGGCTACACCTTC.

The rearrangement links TRBV7-9 to TRBJ2-3; weak D call: TRBD2 (6 bases). V was clipped by 0 bases and J by 2 bases, with 9 bases between them. In germline, CDR1 is SEHNR, CDR2 FQNEAQ (reference sequence). The CDR3 loop spans 15 amino acids. CDR3: CASSLAQDYTDTQYF. As DNA, the CDR3 is TGTGCCAGCAGCTTAGCACAGGACTACACAGATACGCAGTATTTT.

The chain combines TRBV7-3 with TRBJ2-2; D possibly corresponds to TRBD1 (6 bases). The CDR3 contains 15 residues. CDR1 is SGHTA and CDR2 is FQGTGA in the germline V gene. V was pared by 1 base and J by 1 base, with 7 bases between. The CDR3 spells CASSLMGQNTGELFF. The CDR3 coding sequence is TGTGCCAGCAGCTTAATGGGACAGAACACCGGGGAGCTGTTTTTT.

V usage is TRBV7-2 and J usage is TRBJ2-4, with D possibly matching TRBD2 (6 bases). This CDR3 has 15 amino acids. The germline gives CDR1 SGHTA, CDR2 FQGNSA. V dropped 4 bases and J dropped 2 bases, with 12 bases sitting between them. The CDR3 protein is CASSSSAGTKNIQYF. The CDR3 nucleotides read TGTGCCAGCAGCTCTAGCGCAGGGACCAAAAACATTCAGTACTTC. The whole variable domain, filled in from reference TRBV7-2 and TRBJ2-4, reads GAGVSQSPSNKVTEKGKDVELRCDPISGHTALYWYRQSLGQGLEFLIYFQGNSAPDKSGLPSDRFSAERTGGSVSTLTIQRTQQEDSAVYLCASSSSAGTKNIQYFGAGTRLSVL.

The V gene is TRBV28, the J gene TRBJ2-7; D is unclear. Trimming shortened V by 4 bases and J by 2 bases, and 12 bases separated the two germline ends. The germline gives CDR1 MDHEN, CDR2 SYDVKM. The CDR3 loop spans 14 amino acids. CDR3 region: CASSSHQATYEQYF. CDR3 nucleotides: TGTGCCAGCAGTTCCCACCAGGCAACCTACGAGCAGTACTTC.

The rearrangement links TRBV7-2 to TRBJ1-1, with D possibly TRBD1 on 5 matching bases. V gave up 5 bases and J gave up 4 bases, with 17 bases separating them. In germline, CDR1 is SGHTA, CDR2 FQGNSA. The CDR3 has 15 residues. The CDR3 sequence: CASSPSGTGATEAFF. DNA of the CDR3: TGTGCCAGCAGCCCTAGCGGGACGGGAGCCACTGAAGCTTTCTTT.

This chain connects TRBV28 to TRBJ1-1, with 7 bases matching TRBD1. Trimming cost V 10 bases and J 3 bases; bases outside gene matches: 17. Germline values: CDR1 MDHEN, CDR2 SYDVKM. This CDR3 spans 16 amino acids. CDR3 bases: TGTGCCATCGATGATGGGACAGCTACCGGGGACACTGAAGCTTTCTTT. Its protein product is CAIDDGTATGDTEAFF. Together with reference TRBV28 and TRBJ1-1, the CDR3 gives the full variable domain: DVKVTQSSRYLVKRTGEKVFLECVQDMDHENMFWYRQDPGLGLRLIYFSYDVKMKEKGDIPEGYSVSREKKERFSLILESASTNQTSMYLCAIDDGTATGDTEAFFGQGTRLTVV.

This chain uses TRBV6-2 or TRBV6-3 with TRBJ1-2; TRBD1 aligns across 8 bases. Germline V gene sequence: CDR1 MNHEY, CDR2 SVGEGT. CDR3 length equals 14 residues. J was trimmed by 8 bases and V by 5 bases; bases with no gene match: 10. In DNA, the CDR3 is TGTGCCAGCAGTACCCGGACAGGGTTTGGCGGCTACACCTTC. Translated, it gives CASSTRTGFGGYTF.

The chain employs TRBV12-3 or TRBV12-4 and TRBJ1-1; no clear D. V lost 3 bases to trimming and J lost 4 bases, with 9 bases between them. The CDR3 has 13 residues. The CDR3 coding sequence is TGTGCCAGCAGTTTCAGCCGGGGCACTGAAGCTTTCTTT. The encoded protein is CASSFSRGTEAFF.

V and J are TRBV7-9 and TRBJ2-2, with 14 bases that match TRBD2. The CDR3 is 18 amino acids. V shed 0 bases and J 7 bases; nucleotides not matched to a gene: 7. Germline CDR1 and CDR2: SEHNR and FQNEAQ (reference sequence). As DNA, the CDR3 is TGTGCCAGCAGCTTAGCCGCAGGGACTAGCGGGAGAGTCGGGGAGCTGTTTTTT. Its protein is CASSLAAGTSGRVGELFF. The complete variable domain, with remaining parts taken from reference TRBV7-9 and TRBJ2-2, reads DTGVSQNPRHKITKRGQNVTFRCDPISEHNRLYWYRQTLGQGPEFLTYFQNEAQLEKSRLLSDRFSAERPKGSFSTLEIQRTEQGDSAMYLCASSLAAGTSGRVGELFFGEGSRLTVL.

This sequence joins TRBV11-2 and TRBJ2-3; a weak D match, TRBD1 (6 bases). Germline CDR1 and CDR2: SGHAT and FQNNGV. Between the trimmed V and J ends, which lost 5 bases and 4 bases, there was a span of 10 bases. The CDR3 spans 13 residues. The CDR3 nucleotides read TGTGCCAGCAGCACAGGGATCCCAGATACGCAGTATTTT. This sequence encodes CASSTGIPDTQYF.